Given below is one TCR beta chain in context. It was during active infection that Seattle patients were enrolled and then longitudinally followed. The CDR3 runs to 14 residues. In germline, CDR1 is SGHRS, CDR2 YFSETQ. Trimming pared 1 base from V and 4 bases from J, leaving 8 bases between. Original processing notes: Counts of nucleated cells, estimated from reference gene primer amplification, were obtained. Profiling relied on immunoSEQ multiplex PCR, and the TCRdb table lists in-frame clones only, not all of them. V and J calls and clone size follow that table, whereas D and trimming were derived from the DNA. The sample has 150,000 to 190,000 clones, 70% to 90% seen once; the top ten hold 8.3%. This sample is drawn from a study of blood T cell repertoires in COVID-19. About the research overall: The analysed material was cDNA or gDNA that came from T cells, B-cell-depleted T cells, or PBMCs.

The sequenced sample was peripheral blood. This chain links TRBV5-1 with TRBJ2-2, with a possible D match to TRBD2 (6 bases). The sequence was obtained from a woman aged 55-70 years with COVID-19, enrolled during active disease. This chain's CDR3 is CASSLSGPTGELFF. DNA of the CDR3: TGCGCCAGCAGCTTGAGCGGGCCCACCGGGGAGCTGTTTTTT.